This passage covers 24 T cell receptor beta chains from one sample sequenced in a study of Ad26.COV2.S vaccination and SARS-CoV-2 variants. Only in-frame clones appear in the TCRdb table, and some are missing; sequencing was by immunoSEQ multiplex PCR. The table includes more than 400,000 clones, 90% detected once. Noted treatment: some 19 received Ad26.COV2.S at low or high dose, single or two shots; roughly five received placebo; per-sample allocation not given. The samples were gathered on day 63 after the first injection of vaccine or placebo. Specimen: peripheral blood, collected in a trial of Ad26.COV2.S vaccine versus placebo. These receptors were obtained from a person between 18 and 59 years old who received the Ad26.COV2.S COVID-19 vaccine or a placebo.

V usage is TRBV15 and J usage is TRBJ2-2; 10 bases match TRBD2. The V segment lost 1 base and the J segment 1 base; nucleotides outside the gene matches: 12. The CDR3 totals 20 residues. In germline, CDR1 is LNHNV, CDR2 YYDKDF (reference sequence). DNA of the CDR3: TGTGCCACCAGCAGAGGGGTTAGATCCGTAGCGGGAGGGAACACCGGGGAGCTGTTTTTT. Amino acid sequence: CATSRGVRSVAGGNTGELFF.

The chain employs TRBV6-2 or TRBV6-3 and TRBJ2-6, with 7 bases matching TRBD1. J was trimmed by 2 bases and V by 5 bases; bases with no gene match: 3. CDR1 is MNHEY, CDR2 SVGEGT, per germline. This CDR3 region has 15 residues. This CDR3 is CASSQTGAGANVLTF. In DNA form, the CDR3 reads TGTGCCAGCAGTCAAACAGGGGCTGGGGCCAACGTCCTGACTTTC.

J is TRBJ2-2 and V is TRBV29-1, with TRBD2 matching over 9 bases. The CDR3 spans 15 residues. The V gene's germline CDR1 is SQVTM and CDR2 ANQGSEA. After removal of 4 bases from V and 7 bases from J, the junction contained 10 bases not matched to a gene. Here the CDR3 DNA reads TGCAGCGTTGGGGGGGTAGCGGGAGCTAGCGGGGAGCTGTTTTTT. As protein: CSVGGVAGASGELFF.

This chain joins TRBV28 and TRBJ1-4; D may be TRBD1 (5 bases). V shed 6 bases and J shed 8 bases, with 13 bases lying between them. Germline CDR1 and CDR2: MDHEN and SYDVKM. There are 13 residues in the CDR3. For the CDR3, the DNA is TGTGCCAGCAGCACCGACAGTTCCGAAAAACTGTTTTTT. Its protein product is CASSTDSSEKLFF.

This clone was detected once. V gene TRBV2 combines with J gene TRBJ1-4, with 7 positions matching TRBD1. The CDR3 totals 16 residues. Trimming at V came to 2 bases and at J to 5 bases, leaving 8 bases not matched to a gene. CDR1 is SNHLY, CDR2 FYNNEI, per germline. The CDR3 protein is CASSEPTGLGNEKLFF. For the CDR3, the DNA is TGTGCCAGCAGTGAACCGACAGGGTTGGGGAATGAAAAACTGTTTTTT.

The genes are TRBV25-1 and TRBJ2-5, with no clear D. This CDR3 spans 14 amino acids. Per the germline V gene, CDR1 is MGHDK and CDR2 is SYGVNS. V was pared by 4 bases and J by 3 bases, with 12 bases between. CDR3 DNA sequence: TGTGCCAGCAGTGTAGAAGATTTCAAAGAGACCCAGTACTTC. Translated, it gives CASSVEDFKETQYF. The full variable domain, in which reference TRBV25-1 and TRBJ2-5 provide the parts outside the CDR3, is EADIYQTPRYLVIGTGKKITLECSQTMGHDKMYWYQQDPGMELHLIHYSYGVNSTEKGDLSSESTVSRIRTEHFPLTLESARPSHTSQYLCASSVEDFKETQYFGPGTRLLVL.

This chain links TRBV28 with TRBJ2-2; D gene uncertain. The ends were cut back, 6 bases at V and 7 bases at J, with 15 bases in the middle. This CDR3 has 14 residues. The V gene's germline CDR1 is MDHEN and CDR2 SYDVKM. CDR3 loop: CASRGESGIGELFF. In nucleotides, the CDR3 is TGTGCCAGCAGGGGCGAGAGTGGGATCGGGGAGCTGTTTTTT.

The rearrangement links TRBV19 to TRBJ2-3; D not certain. The germline CDR1 and CDR2 sequences are LNHDA and SQIVND (reference sequence). V shed 10 bases and J shed 2 bases, with 16 bases lying between them. This CDR3 has 14 amino acids. CDR3 nucleotide sequence: TGTGCCACAAGAGAGAGAGGAGCCACAGATACGCAGTATTTT. This translates into CATRERGATDTQYF.

The chain links TRBV4-2 to TRBJ2-1; TRBD2 matches 13 bases. The J segment lost 0 bases and the V segment lost 4 bases, leaving 9 bases of the junction unmatched. The CDR3 covers 19 residues. Germline loops: CDR1 LGHNA, CDR2 YNFKEQ. In DNA, the CDR3 is TGTGCCAGCAGCCCAACACCGGGACTAGCGGGAAGCTCCTACAATGAGCAGTTCTTC. Amino acids: CASSPTPGLAGSSYNEQFF.

The chain couples TRBV7-9 to TRBJ2-3; TRBD1 agrees at 9 bases. Trimming at V came to 4 bases and at J to 3 bases, leaving 8 bases not matched to a gene. CDR1 is SEHNR and CDR2 is FQNEAQ in the germline V gene (reference sequence). The CDR3 has 16 amino acids. DNA for the CDR3: TGTGCCAGCAGCTCGGGACAGGGAATTGGAACAGATACGCAGTATTTT. Translation gives CASSSGQGIGTDTQYF.

Worth noting for this clone: The sample holds other DNA sequences that translate to the same CDR3. This chain uses TRBV7-2 with TRBJ1-4; D is undetermined. The germline V and J ends were trimmed by 2 bases and 2 bases, with 6 bases remaining between them. Germline values: CDR1 SGHTA, CDR2 FQGNSA. The CDR3 runs 14 residues. The CDR3 protein is CASSLQVTNEKLFF. CDR3 in DNA: TGTGCCAGCAGCTTACAGGTTACTAATGAAAAACTGTTTTTT. The full variable domain, rest sourced from reference TRBV7-2 and TRBJ1-4, is GAGVSQSPSNKVTEKGKDVELRCDPISGHTALYWYRQSLGQGLEFLIYFQGNSAPDKSGLPSDRFSAERTGGSVSTLTIQRTQQEDSAVYLCASSLQVTNEKLFFGSGTQLSVL.

The chain joins TRBV29-1 to TRBJ2-7, with TRBD1 matching over 7 bases. Per germline, CDR1 SQVTM and CDR2 ANQGSEA. V shed 3 bases and J 2 bases; nucleotides not matched to a gene: 4. The CDR3 covers 13 residues. As DNA, the CDR3 is TGCAGCGTTGACCAGACAGGGACCTACGAGCAGTACTTC. Translation: CSVDQTGTYEQYF.

Comments on this clone: Other DNA sequences of this sample code for an identical CDR3. This chain joins TRBV7-9 and TRBJ1-6; no definite D call. CDR1 SEHNR and CDR2 FQNEAQ come from the germline V gene (reference sequence). V was shortened by 3 bases and J by 9 bases, with 3 bases between the two germline ends. This CDR3 spans 11 amino acids. CDR3 residues: CASSFGSPLHF. The CDR3 DNA reads TGTGCCAGCAGCTTCGGTTCACCCCTCCACTTT.

The V gene is TRBV11-2, the J gene TRBJ2-7; D unclear. V was clipped by 3 bases and J by 3 bases, with 6 bases between them. CDR1 SGHAT and CDR2 FQNNGV come from the germline V gene. CDR3 length: 12 residues. In nucleotides, the CDR3 is TGTGCCAGCAGCTTCTCGAGCTACGAGCAGTACTTC. Amino acid sequence: CASSFSSYEQYF.

V gene TRBV27 combines with J gene TRBJ2-7; D might be TRBD2 (6 bases). V was cut by 7 bases and J by 3 bases, with 16 bases left in between. This CDR3 comprises 14 residues. Germline V gene data show CDR1 as MNHEY and CDR2 as SMNVEV (reference sequence). The CDR3 DNA is TGTGCCAGCACCCCGGGAGCTCCCCGCTACGAGCAGTACTTC. This translates into CASTPGAPRYEQYF.

The chain joins TRBV9 to TRBJ1-5; perhaps TRBD1 as D (5 bases). The V and J ends lost 4 bases and 4 bases respectively, with 12 bases between them. The CDR3 is 14 residues long. The germline V gene encodes CDR1 SGDLS and CDR2 YYNGEE. CDR3 region: CASSPGLTNQPQHF. The CDR3, as DNA: TGTGCCAGCAGCCCAGGGTTGACTAATCAGCCCCAGCATTTT.

J is TRBJ2-2 and V is TRBV27; the match to TRBD1 covers 12 bases. This CDR3 has 15 amino acids. The germline V gene has CDR1 MNHEY and CDR2 SMNVEV (reference sequence). Unmatched junction bases numbered 4, after V lost 3 bases and J lost 8 bases. The CDR3 loop is CASSFGTGGLGELFF. The CDR3 coding sequence is TGTGCCAGCAGTTTTGGGACAGGGGGCTTGGGGGAGCTGTTTTTT.

This clone has only one observation. The rearrangement joins TRBV11-2 to TRBJ2-1, with TRBD2 identical over 14 bases. CDR3 length: 16 amino acids. The germline gives CDR1 SGHAT, CDR2 FQNNGV. Trimming took 5 bases from V and 6 from J; bases not matched to a gene: 6. CDR3 coding DNA: TGTGCCAGCAGCGGGGGGACTAGCGGGAGTGGCAATGAGCAGTTCTTC. Translation: CASSGGTSGSGNEQFF. The variable domain in full, completed from reference TRBV11-2 and TRBJ2-1, reads EAGVAQSPRYKIIEKRQSVAFWCNPISGHATLYWYQQILGQGPKLLIQFQNNGVVDDSQLPKDRFSAERLKGVDSTLKIQPAKLEDSAVYLCASSGGTSGSGNEQFFGPGTRLTVL.

The V gene is TRBV4-2, the J gene TRBJ2-1, with TRBD2 as a possible D gene (6 bases). This CDR3 is built from 16 residues. CDR1 and CDR2 (germline): LGHNA, YNFKEQ. V was trimmed by 0 bases and J by 6 bases, leaving 15 bases between them. CDR3 in amino acids: CASSQESGLQTNEQFF. The CDR3 DNA is TGTGCCAGCAGCCAAGAGTCTGGACTACAGACCAATGAGCAGTTCTTC.

CDR3: CAWSPPYTSREYNEQFF. As DNA, the CDR3 is TGTGCCTGGAGTCCCCCGTACACGTCTAGGGAGTACAATGAGCAGTTCTTC. The V call is TRBV30, the J call TRBJ2-1; a weak D match, TRBD2 (5 bases). Germline lookup yields CDR1 GTSNPN and CDR2 SVGIG (reference sequence). The CDR3 loop spans 17 amino acids. V shed 2 bases and J shed 4 bases, with 21 bases lying between them.

V is TRBV7-8 and J is TRBJ1-2; no firm D call. V was pared by 5 bases and J by 7 bases, with 8 bases between. In germline, CDR1 is SGHVS, CDR2 FQNEAQ. The CDR3 has 11 residues. The CDR3 spells CASSHGGGYTF. The CDR3, as DNA: TGTGCCAGCAGCCATGGAGGTGGCTACACCTTC.

J is TRBJ1-4 and V is TRBV28; TRBD1 might be the D (5 bases). V lost 6 bases and J 5 bases, leaving 7 bases between the germline ends. From germline, CDR1 is MDHEN and CDR2 SYDVKM. The CDR3 loop spans 12 amino acids. CDR3 amino acids: CASRGPNEKLFF. CDR3 bases: TGTGCCAGCAGGGGACCGAATGAAAAACTGTTTTTT.

This clone showed up just once. The chain couples TRBV24-1 to TRBJ2-7, with 9 positions matching TRBD2. With V trimmed by 3 bases and J by 4 bases, 15 bases remained unmatched. Germline V lookup: CDR1 KGHDR, CDR2 SFDVKD. This CDR3 region has 18 residues. The CDR3 reads CATSDPKGAGGPIYEQYF. In nucleotides, the CDR3 is TGTGCCACCAGTGATCCTAAAGGGGCGGGAGGGCCGATTTACGAGCAGTACTTC.

The gene calls are TRBV5-1 and TRBJ2-1, with D possibly matching TRBD1 (5 bases). Per germline, CDR1 SGHRS and CDR2 YFSETQ. Trimming stripped 3 bases from V and 2 bases from J, with 18 bases between. CDR3 length: 17 residues. CDR3 protein: CASSSYSSGAPYNEQFF. The CDR3 DNA is TGCGCCAGCAGCTCCTATAGTTCTGGGGCACCCTACAATGAGCAGTTCTTC.